This T cell receptor (beta chain) was profiled in a study of blood T cell repertoires in COVID-19. Generated by immunoSEQ multiplex PCR, the TCRdb table keeps only in-frame clones and is missing some. The sample includes about 360,000 clones, around 86% of them seen just once. Germline lookup yields CDR1 SGHRS and CDR2 YFSETQ. V was clipped by 5 bases and J by 5 bases, with 20 bases between them. The CDR3 is 15 amino acids. The specimen was peripheral blood. V usage is TRBV5-1 and J usage is TRBJ2-7, with D possibly TRBD2 on 5 matching bases. This receptor was taken from a human donor in a cohort sampled during active COVID-19. The CDR3: CASSRVNNKGDEQYF. As DNA, the CDR3 is TGCGCCAGCAGTCGGGTGAACAATAAGGGAGACGAGCAGTACTTC.